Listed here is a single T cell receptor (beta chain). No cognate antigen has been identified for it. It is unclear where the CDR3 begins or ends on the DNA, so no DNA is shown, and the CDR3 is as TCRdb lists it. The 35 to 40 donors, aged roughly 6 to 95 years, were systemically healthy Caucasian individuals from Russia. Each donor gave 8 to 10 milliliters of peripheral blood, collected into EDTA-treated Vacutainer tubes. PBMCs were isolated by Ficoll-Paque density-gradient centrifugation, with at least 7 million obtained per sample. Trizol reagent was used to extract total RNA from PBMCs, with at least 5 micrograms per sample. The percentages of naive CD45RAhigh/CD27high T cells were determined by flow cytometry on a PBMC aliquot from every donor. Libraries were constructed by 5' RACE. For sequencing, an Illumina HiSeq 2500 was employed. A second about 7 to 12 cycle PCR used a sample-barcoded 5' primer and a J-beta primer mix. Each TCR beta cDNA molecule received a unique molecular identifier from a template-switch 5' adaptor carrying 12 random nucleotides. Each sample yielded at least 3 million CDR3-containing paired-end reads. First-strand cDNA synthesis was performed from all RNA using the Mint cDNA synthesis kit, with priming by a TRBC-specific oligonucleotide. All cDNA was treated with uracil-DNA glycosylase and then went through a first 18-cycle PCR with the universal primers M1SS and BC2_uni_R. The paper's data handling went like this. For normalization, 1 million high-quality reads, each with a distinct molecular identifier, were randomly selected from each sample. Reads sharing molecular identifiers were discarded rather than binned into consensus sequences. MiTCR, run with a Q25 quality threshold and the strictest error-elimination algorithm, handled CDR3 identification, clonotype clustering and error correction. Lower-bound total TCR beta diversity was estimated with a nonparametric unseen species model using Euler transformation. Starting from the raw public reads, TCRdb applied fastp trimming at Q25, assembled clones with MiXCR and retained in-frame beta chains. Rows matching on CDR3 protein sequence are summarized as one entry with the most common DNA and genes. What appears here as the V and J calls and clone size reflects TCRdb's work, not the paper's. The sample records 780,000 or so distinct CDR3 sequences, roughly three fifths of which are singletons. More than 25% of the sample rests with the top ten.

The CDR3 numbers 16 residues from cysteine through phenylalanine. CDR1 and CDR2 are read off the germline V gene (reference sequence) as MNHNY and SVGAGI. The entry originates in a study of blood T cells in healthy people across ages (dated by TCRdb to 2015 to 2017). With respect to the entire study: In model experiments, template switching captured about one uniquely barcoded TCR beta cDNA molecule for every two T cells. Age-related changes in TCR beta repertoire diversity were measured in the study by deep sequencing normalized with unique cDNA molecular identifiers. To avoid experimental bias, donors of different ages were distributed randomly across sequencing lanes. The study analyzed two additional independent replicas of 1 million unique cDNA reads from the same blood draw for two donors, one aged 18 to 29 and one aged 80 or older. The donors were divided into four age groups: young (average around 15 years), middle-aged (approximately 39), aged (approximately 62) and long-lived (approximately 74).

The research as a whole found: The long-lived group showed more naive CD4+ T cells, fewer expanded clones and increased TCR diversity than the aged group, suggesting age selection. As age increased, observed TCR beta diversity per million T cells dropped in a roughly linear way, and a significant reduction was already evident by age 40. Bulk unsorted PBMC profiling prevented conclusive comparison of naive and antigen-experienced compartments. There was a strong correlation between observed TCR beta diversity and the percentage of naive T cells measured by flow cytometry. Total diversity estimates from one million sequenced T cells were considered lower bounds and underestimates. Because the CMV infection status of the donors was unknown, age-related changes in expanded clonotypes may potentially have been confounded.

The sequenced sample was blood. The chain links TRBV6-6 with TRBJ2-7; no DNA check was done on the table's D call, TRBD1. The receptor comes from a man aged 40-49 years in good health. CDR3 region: CASSSSSGQGRHEQYF.